This is a list of T cell receptor beta chains from one sample in a study of PD-1 blockade in classical Hodgkin lymphoma. Assay used: immunoSEQ multiplex PCR; TCRdb lists only in-frame clones, some missing. Of 90,000 to 100,000 clones listed, roughly 92% were seen once; the top ten hold about 2.8%. The sample in question was peripheral blood mononuclear cells (PBMCs), obtained at baseline. The receptor source for this set is a human donor with classical Hodgkin lymphoma. CDR3s include the opening cysteine and the closing phenylalanine or tryptophan. The D gene is left open where the match is weak. Rows give clone size only sometimes, using once, few, many, or a class for an expanded clone.

CDR3nt: TGTGCCAGCAGCGTAGGGGGGCGCACTGAAGCTTTCTTT; CDR3aa: CASSVGGRTEAFF; v_gene: TRBV9; d_gene: NA; j_gene: TRBJ1-1; abundance: NA
CDR3nt: TGCGCCAGCAGCCAACTAGCCTGGAACACCGGGGAGCTGTTTTTT; CDR3aa: CASSQLAWNTGELFF; v_gene: TRBV5-1; d_gene: NA; j_gene: TRBJ2-2; abundance: NA
CDR3nt: TGTGCCAGCAGCCGGACTATCAAGGGGGGGGATGAGCAGTTCTTC; CDR3aa: CASSRTIKGGDEQFF; v_gene: TRBV7-9; d_gene: NA; j_gene: TRBJ2-1; abundance: NA
CDR3nt: TGTGCCAGCAGCTTAGACCTAGCGCAGACGGGTTACGAGCAGTACTTC; CDR3aa: CASSLDLAQTGYEQYF; v_gene: TRBV11-3; d_gene: NA; j_gene: TRBJ2-7; abundance: NA
CDR3nt: TGTGCCAGCAGTTACGGGGTGGGTCACTCTGGAAACACCATATATTTT; CDR3aa: CASSYGVGHSGNTIYF; v_gene: TRBV6-6; d_gene: NA; j_gene: TRBJ1-3; abundance: NA
CDR3nt: TGTGCCTGGGGGAGAGACAGCCACTATGGCTACACCTTC; CDR3aa: CAWGRDSHYGYTF; v_gene: TRBV30; d_gene: NA; j_gene: TRBJ1-2; abundance: NA
CDR3nt: TGTGCCAGCTCACCTGGGACAGAGCAGTTCTTC; CDR3aa: CASSPGTEQFF; v_gene: TRBV18; d_gene: NA; j_gene: TRBJ2-1; abundance: once
CDR3nt: TGTGCCAGCAGCCCTGGGACTGAGCTTGTCGAGCAGTACTTC; CDR3aa: CASSPGTELVEQYF; v_gene: TRBV6-7; d_gene: NA; j_gene: TRBJ2-7; abundance: NA
CDR3nt: TGTGCCTGGAGTAACACGAACAATGAGCAGTTCTTC; CDR3aa: CAWSNTNNEQFF; v_gene: TRBV30; d_gene: NA; j_gene: TRBJ2-1; abundance: NA
CDR3nt: TGTGCCAGCAGCTTGGACGGCTATCAGCCCCAGCATTTT; CDR3aa: CASSLDGYQPQHF; v_gene: TRBV6-5; d_gene: NA; j_gene: TRBJ1-5; abundance: NA
CDR3nt: TGTGCCAGCAGCTTGTACGGGTTGCGGGAGACCCAGTACTTC; CDR3aa: CASSLYGLRETQYF; v_gene: TRBV5-6; d_gene: NA; j_gene: TRBJ2-5; abundance: NA
CDR3nt: TGTGCCAGCAGTTACTCGATTCAGGTCACAGATACGCAGTATTTT; CDR3aa: CASSYSIQVTDTQYF; v_gene: TRBV6-6; d_gene: NA; j_gene: TRBJ2-3; abundance: NA
CDR3nt: TGTGCCAGCAGCTTCTACTCAGAACTGTTTTTT; CDR3aa: CASSFYSELFF; v_gene: TRBV7-2; d_gene: NA; j_gene: TRBJ1-4; abundance: NA
CDR3nt: TGTGCCAGTCAAGCCTGGAGCAACGAGCAGTACTTC; CDR3aa: CASQAWSNEQYF; v_gene: TRBV7-6; d_gene: NA; j_gene: TRBJ2-7; abundance: NA
CDR3nt: TGTGCCAGCAGCCTGTCTGCGGATCAGCCCCAGCATTTT; CDR3aa: CASSLSADQPQHF; v_gene: TRBV7-9; d_gene: NA; j_gene: TRBJ1-5; abundance: NA
CDR3nt: TGTGCCTGGAGGGTCCGGACAGATAACAACTATGGCTACACCTTC; CDR3aa: CAWRVRTDNNYGYTF; v_gene: TRBV30; d_gene: NA; j_gene: TRBJ1-2; abundance: NA
CDR3nt: TGTGCCAGCAGCCAAGGGAGGGGCCCTAACTATGGCTACACCTTC; CDR3aa: CASSQGRGPNYGYTF; v_gene: TRBV14; d_gene: NA; j_gene: TRBJ1-2; abundance: NA
CDR3nt: TGTGCCAGCAGCTTAACAGGGAGGGACTATGGCTACACCTTC; CDR3aa: CASSLTGRDYGYTF; v_gene: TRBV11-2; d_gene: NA; j_gene: TRBJ1-2; abundance: NA
CDR3nt: TGTGCCAGCAGCCGACAGGGGGCAGGAACTGAAGCTTTCTTT; CDR3aa: CASSRQGAGTEAFF; v_gene: TRBV7-2; d_gene: TRBD1; j_gene: TRBJ1-1; abundance: NA
CDR3nt: TGTGCCAGCAGCTTGTTGCCGGCCAAAAACATTCAGTACTTC; CDR3aa: CASSLLPAKNIQYF; v_gene: TRBV5-6; d_gene: NA; j_gene: TRBJ2-4; abundance: NA
CDR3nt: TGTGCCAGCAGCAGGGTCTTAGGAGAAAAACTGTTTTTT; CDR3aa: CASSRVLGEKLFF; v_gene: TRBV28; d_gene: NA; j_gene: TRBJ1-4; abundance: NA
CDR3nt: TGCGCCAGCAGCTTGGCGGGAAGGGGGGCAAGTTTAGAGACCCAGTACTTC; CDR3aa: CASSLAGRGASLETQYF; v_gene: TRBV5-1; d_gene: NA; j_gene: TRBJ2-5; abundance: NA
CDR3nt: TGTGCCAGCAGTCGGGACAGGCACTATGGCTACACCTTC; CDR3aa: CASSRDRHYGYTF; v_gene: TRBV28; d_gene: TRBD1; j_gene: TRBJ1-2; abundance: NA
CDR3nt: TGTGCCAGCAGGGACAGAACTGAAGCTTTCTTT; CDR3aa: CASRDRTEAFF; v_gene: TRBV6-1; d_gene: NA; j_gene: TRBJ1-1; abundance: NA
CDR3nt: TGTGCCCGGAGCGAGACAGGAGATACGCAGTATTTT; CDR3aa: CARSETGDTQYF; v_gene: TRBV30; d_gene: NA; j_gene: TRBJ2-3; abundance: NA
CDR3nt: TGTGCCAGCAGCCAAGATTTTGGACTAGCGTCCGGGGAGCTGTTTTTT; CDR3aa: CASSQDFGLASGELFF; v_gene: TRBV14; d_gene: TRBD2; j_gene: TRBJ2-2; abundance: NA
CDR3nt: TGTGCCAGCAGTACGGTGGCAGCCTACGAGCAGTACTTC; CDR3aa: CASSTVAAYEQYF; v_gene: TRBV27; d_gene: NA; j_gene: TRBJ2-7; abundance: NA
CDR3nt: TGCGCCAGCTCCCGCTCTGTCGGGCTTAGCACAGATACGCAGTATTTT; CDR3aa: CASSRSVGLSTDTQYF; v_gene: TRBV5-1; d_gene: NA; j_gene: TRBJ2-3; abundance: NA
CDR3nt: TGTGCCAGCAGCTGGACTAACGTGGGTGAGCAGTTCTTC; CDR3aa: CASSWTNVGEQFF; v_gene: TRBV28; d_gene: NA; j_gene: TRBJ2-1; abundance: once
CDR3nt: TGCGCCAGCAGCTTGGCCGGGGGCGGGATCTACAATGAGCAGTTCTTC; CDR3aa: CASSLAGGGIYNEQFF; v_gene: TRBV5-1; d_gene: NA; j_gene: TRBJ2-1; abundance: NA
CDR3nt: TGTGCCACCAGCAGGCGACTAGCGGGCTCCTACAATGAGCAGTTCTTC; CDR3aa: CATSRRLAGSYNEQFF; v_gene: TRBV15; d_gene: TRBD2; j_gene: TRBJ2-1; abundance: NA
CDR3nt: TGTGCCAGCAGTCGGGACGGTCGCACAGATACGCAGTATTTT; CDR3aa: CASSRDGRTDTQYF; v_gene: TRBV2; d_gene: NA; j_gene: TRBJ2-3; abundance: NA
CDR3nt: TGCGCCAGCAGCTTGGTGGGGGGCTCTGGAAACACCATATATTTT; CDR3aa: CASSLVGGSGNTIYF; v_gene: TRBV5-1; d_gene: NA; j_gene: TRBJ1-3; abundance: NA
CDR3nt: TGTGCCAGCAGCCCCGGAGTCGAGCAGTACTTC; CDR3aa: CASSPGVEQYF; v_gene: TRBV6-1; d_gene: NA; j_gene: TRBJ2-7; abundance: once
CDR3nt: TGTGCTGAAGCGGCGGGACAGAACACTGAAGCTTTCTTT; CDR3aa: CAEAAGQNTEAFF; v_gene: TRBV7-9; d_gene: NA; j_gene: TRBJ1-1; abundance: few
CDR3nt: TGCGCCAGCAGAGGCAGGGGGAACACTGAAGCTTTCTTT; CDR3aa: CASRGRGNTEAFF; v_gene: TRBV5-1; d_gene: NA; j_gene: TRBJ1-1; abundance: NA
CDR3nt: TGCGCCAGCAGCTTGGGGACAGGGGGCTACGAGCAGTACTTC; CDR3aa: CASSLGTGGYEQYF; v_gene: TRBV5-1; d_gene: TRBD1; j_gene: TRBJ2-7; abundance: NA
CDR3nt: TGTGCCAGCAGTGGGGGGCCAGGAAACACCATATATTTT; CDR3aa: CASSGGPGNTIYF; v_gene: TRBV6-1; d_gene: NA; j_gene: TRBJ1-3; abundance: NA
CDR3nt: TGTGCCAGCAGTTCCCCAGGGGACTACCTCTCTGGGGCCAACGTCCTGACTTTC; CDR3aa: CASSSPGDYLSGANVLTF; v_gene: TRBV27; d_gene: NA; j_gene: TRBJ2-6; abundance: NA
CDR3nt: TGTGCCAGTAGTAGCCTTGGACGGGAGCGTCTACCGTCGGTGGAGACCCAGTACTTC; CDR3aa: CASSSLGRERLPSVETQYF; v_gene: TRBV19; d_gene: NA; j_gene: TRBJ2-5; abundance: NA
CDR3nt: TGCGCCAGCCCCGGACTAGCGGGAGGACGAGTCTCCTACGAGCAGTACTTC; CDR3aa: CASPGLAGGRVSYEQYF; v_gene: TRBV10-1; d_gene: TRBD2; j_gene: TRBJ2-7; abundance: once
CDR3nt: TGTGCCAGCAGTTACTCGAAAGGGGGAAACACCATATATTTT; CDR3aa: CASSYSKGGNTIYF; v_gene: TRBV6-6; d_gene: NA; j_gene: TRBJ1-3; abundance: NA
CDR3nt: TGTGCCAGCGGCTACTCAGCGGGAATCTCCTACAATGAGCAGTTCTTC; CDR3aa: CASGYSAGISYNEQFF; v_gene: TRBV9; d_gene: TRBD2; j_gene: TRBJ2-1; abundance: NA
CDR3nt: TGTGCCAGCAGCTTAGGTGTCGCGACAGACACTGAAGCTTTCTTT; CDR3aa: CASSLGVATDTEAFF; v_gene: TRBV7-9; d_gene: NA; j_gene: TRBJ1-1; abundance: NA
CDR3nt: TGTGCCAGCAGCTGGGGCCGAAGGACCGGGGAGCTGTTTTTT; CDR3aa: CASSWGRRTGELFF; v_gene: TRBV11-3; d_gene: NA; j_gene: TRBJ2-2; abundance: NA
CDR3nt: TGTGCCAGCAGTTTACCGGCGAACACCGGGGAGCTGTTTTTT; CDR3aa: CASSLPANTGELFF; v_gene: TRBV28; d_gene: NA; j_gene: TRBJ2-2; abundance: NA
CDR3nt: TGCGCCGACGCCAGGGAACTGGTTGCTGGAAACACCATATATTTT; CDR3aa: CADARELVAGNTIYF; v_gene: TRBV5-1; d_gene: NA; j_gene: TRBJ1-3; abundance: NA
CDR3nt: TGTGCCAGCAGCCAAGATCGGGCTAGCGGTCTGAGCTCCTACAATGAGCAGTTCTTC; CDR3aa: CASSQDRASGLSSYNEQFF; v_gene: TRBV4-2; d_gene: TRBD2; j_gene: TRBJ2-1; abundance: NA
CDR3nt: TGTGCCAGCAGTTCCCCCAGCGGGACAACTTCCTACGAGCAGTACTTC; CDR3aa: CASSSPSGTTSYEQYF; v_gene: TRBV27; d_gene: NA; j_gene: TRBJ2-7; abundance: NA
CDR3nt: TGTGCCAGCAGCCAGTTTGGGGAGACCGGGGAGCTGTTTTTT; CDR3aa: CASSQFGETGELFF; v_gene: TRBV4-2; d_gene: NA; j_gene: TRBJ2-2; abundance: few
CDR3nt: TGTGCCAGCAGTTCTGCGATTGGTCCCTACAATGAGCAGTTCTTC; CDR3aa: CASSSAIGPYNEQFF; v_gene: TRBV27; d_gene: NA; j_gene: TRBJ2-1; abundance: NA